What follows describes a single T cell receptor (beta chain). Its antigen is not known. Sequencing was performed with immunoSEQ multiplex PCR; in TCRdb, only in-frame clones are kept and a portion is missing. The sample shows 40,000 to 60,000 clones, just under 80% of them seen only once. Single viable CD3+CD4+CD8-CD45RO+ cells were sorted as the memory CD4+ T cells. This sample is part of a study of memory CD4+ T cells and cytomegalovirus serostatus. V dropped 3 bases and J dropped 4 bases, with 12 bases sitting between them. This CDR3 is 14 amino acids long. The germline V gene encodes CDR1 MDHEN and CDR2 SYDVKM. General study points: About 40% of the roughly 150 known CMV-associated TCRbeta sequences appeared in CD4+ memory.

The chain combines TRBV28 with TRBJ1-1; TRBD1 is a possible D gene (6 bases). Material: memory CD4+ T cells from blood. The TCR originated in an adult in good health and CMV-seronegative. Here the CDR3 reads CASSLGGRPTEAFF. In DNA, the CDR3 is TGTGCCAGCAGTTTGGGGGGGCGCCCCACTGAAGCTTTCTTT.